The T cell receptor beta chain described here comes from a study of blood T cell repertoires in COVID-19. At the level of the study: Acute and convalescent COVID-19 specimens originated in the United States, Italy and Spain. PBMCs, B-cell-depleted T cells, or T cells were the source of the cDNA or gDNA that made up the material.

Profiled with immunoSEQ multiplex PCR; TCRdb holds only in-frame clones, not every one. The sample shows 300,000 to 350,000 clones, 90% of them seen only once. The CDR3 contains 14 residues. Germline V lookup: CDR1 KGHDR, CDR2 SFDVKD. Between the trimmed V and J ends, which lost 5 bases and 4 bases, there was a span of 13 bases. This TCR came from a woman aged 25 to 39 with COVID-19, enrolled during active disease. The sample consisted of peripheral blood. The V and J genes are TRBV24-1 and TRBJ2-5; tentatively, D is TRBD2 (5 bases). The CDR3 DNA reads TGTGCCACCAGTGCTCGGCGGGCGCCAGAGACCCAGTACTTC. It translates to CATSARRAPETQYF.